This paragraph reports one T cell receptor beta chain. Its antigen remains unidentified. In preparing the TRB cDNA libraries, 5' RACE with UMI labels was used. TCRdb re-called the 5' RACE reads and shows each CDR3 protein once, DNA omitted. The sample's table shows roughly 59,000 distinct CDR3 sequences. The data derive from a study of CXCR3-negative and CXCR3-positive naive CD8 T cells. Study-level background: Approximately 140 million TRB reads were obtained in total, which works out to about 1.5 +/- 0.3 million per library. Study outcomes and limitations: CXCR3 expression dropped partially after cryopreservation, and most assays relied on fresh PBMCs. A higher hydrophobicity marked the TRB CDR3s of CXCR3-positive naive cells versus CXCR3-negative naive cells. Each naive subset displayed comparably high diversity, whereas memory CD8+ cells displayed much lower diversity.

The germline CDR1 and CDR2 sequences are MDHEN and SYDVKM. The CDR3 is 16 residues long. Identification of naive CD8+ T cells rested on CD45RO-CCR7+CD27+CD95- status. The chain employs TRBV28 and TRBJ2-7; TCRdb's D gene call, TRBD1, goes unchecked for lack of DNA. This clonotype originated in a human donor in good health. Some clones in this sample may be carry-over from other donors' samples. Sequenced: naive CXCR3+ CD8+ T cells from blood. Subset in this sample: CD45RO-CCR7+CD27+CD95- naive CD8+ T cells expressing CXCR3 (TNR3+). The CDR3 spells CASSQGALKFVYEQYF.